The 32 T cell receptor beta chains below come from one sample, sequenced in a study of cytomegalovirus exposure and HLA in healthy donors. Repertoires were generated with immunoSEQ multiplex PCR, while TCRdb's copy carries only in-frame clones and drops some. The sample yields 110,000 or so clones, about 82% seen once. Sequenced: PBMCs. Receptors were obtained from a man aged 18 to 29 in good health and CMV-seronegative.

V and J are TRBV2 and TRBJ1-1; D gene uncertain. The CDR3 has 12 amino acids. V was clipped by 6 bases and J by 10 bases, with 15 bases between them. From germline, CDR1 is SNHLY and CDR2 FYNNEI. CDR3 in DNA: TGTGCCAGCAGGCAAAACAGTTTGGCAGCTTTCTTT. Residues: CASRQNSLAAFF.

The chain has TRBV30 and TRBJ1-1; D is uncertain. The CDR3 totals 14 residues. Trimming removed 4 bases from V and 1 base from J, with 13 bases in between. Germline CDR1 and CDR2: GTSNPN and SVGIG (reference sequence). Written as DNA, the CDR3 is TGTGCCTGGACGCCAGGTGGAAAGAACACTGAAGCTTTCTTT. Amino acids: CAWTPGGKNTEAFF.

This clone has just one count. J is TRBJ1-2 and V is TRBV19; D possibly corresponds to TRBD1 (6 bases). V shed 7 bases and J shed 3 bases, with 15 bases lying between them. CDR3 length equals 14 residues. The germline V gene has CDR1 LNHDA and CDR2 SQIVND (reference sequence). The DNA of the CDR3 is TGTGCCAGTATGCTGCAGGGGCAGGACTATGGCTACACCTTC. Its protein product is CASMLQGQDYGYTF. Combining the CDR3 with reference TRBV19 and TRBJ1-2 gives the whole variable domain DGGITQSPKYLFRKEGQNVTLSCEQNLNHDAMYWYRQDPGQGLRLIYYSQIVNDFQKGDIAEGYSVSREKKESFPLTVTSAQKNPTAFYLCASMLQGQDYGYTFGSGTRLTVV.

The V and J genes are TRBV30 and TRBJ1-1, with 7 bases that match TRBD1. V was pared by 5 bases and J by 0 bases, with 6 bases of the junction left unmatched. This CDR3 region has 14 residues. The germline gives CDR1 GTSNPN, CDR2 SVGIG (reference sequence). The CDR3 protein is CAWSPDRLNTEAFF. In nucleotides, the CDR3 is TGTGCCTGGTCCCCGGACAGGTTGAACACTGAAGCTTTCTTT.

The chain employs TRBV2 and TRBJ1-2; TRBD1 matches at 9 bases. Trimming took 5 bases from V and 3 from J; bases not matched to a gene: 4. The CDR3 runs to 14 residues. Looked up from germline, CDR1 is SNHLY and CDR2 is FYNNEI. The CDR3 spells CASSRRTGDYGYTF. The CDR3 DNA follows: TGTGCCAGCAGTCGACGGACAGGGGACTATGGCTACACCTTC.

The chain carries TRBV5-6 and TRBJ2-4, with TRBD2 matching 10 bases. CDR1 is SGHDT and CDR2 is YYEEEE in the germline V gene. The CDR3 spans 17 residues. The V and J ends lost 4 bases and 7 bases, in that order; junction bases with no gene match: 14. CDR3 sequence reads: CASSHGLAGAPWNIQYF. As DNA, the CDR3 is TGTGCCAGCAGCCACGGGCTAGCGGGAGCCCCCTGGAACATTCAGTACTTC.

This clone was found once. The V gene is TRBV11-2, the J gene TRBJ2-7, with D unresolved. Trimming removed 2 bases at V and 2 bases at J, with 13 bases between. The CDR3 totals 15 residues. Germline CDR1 SGHAT, CDR2 FQNNGV. CDR3 nucleotides: TGTGCCAGCAGCTTACAAAGCACCCGAGCCTACGAGCAGTACTTC. It encodes CASSLQSTRAYEQYF. Full variable domain (missing parts from reference TRBV11-2 and TRBJ2-7): EAGVAQSPRYKIIEKRQSVAFWCNPISGHATLYWYQQILGQGPKLLIQFQNNGVVDDSQLPKDRFSAERLKGVDSTLKIQPAKLEDSAVYLCASSLQSTRAYEQYFGPGTRLTVT.

J is TRBJ1-4 and V is TRBV6-5; 8 bases agree with TRBD1. Germline V gene data show CDR1 as MNHEY and CDR2 as SVGAGI. Losses at the gene ends were 1 base for V and 4 bases for J; bases not matched to a gene: 2. The CDR3 has 15 amino acids. CDR3 region: CASSYLGQGNEKLFF. As DNA, the CDR3 is TGTGCCAGCAGTTACTTAGGACAGGGTAATGAAAAACTGTTTTTT.

CDR3 loop: CASSPRTGSHSNQPQHF. Written as DNA, the CDR3 is TGTGCCAGCAGCCCGAGGACAGGTTCCCATAGCAATCAGCCCCAGCATTTT. The rearrangement uses TRBV7-2 and TRBJ1-5; 7 positions agree with TRBD1. The V gene's germline CDR1 is SGHTA and CDR2 FQGNSA. CDR3 length: 17 amino acids. Unmatched junction bases numbered 10, after V lost 5 bases and J lost 0 bases.

The V and J genes are TRBV5-6 and TRBJ2-3; TRBD2 agrees at 10 bases. This CDR3 is built from 18 residues. CDR1 and CDR2 from the germline V gene are SGHDT and YYEEEE. V gave up 2 bases and J gave up 1 base; unmatched junction bases: 10. DNA of the CDR3: TGTGCCAGCAGCTTCTTTCTTCTAGCGGGAGCGGGCACAGATACGCAGTATTTT. It yields the protein CASSFFLLAGAGTDTQYF.

This clone was detected only a few times. Written as DNA, the CDR3 is TGTGCCAGCAGTCCACGGACTACCGGATATGGCTACACCTTC. Amino acid sequence: CASSPRTTGYGYTF. The J gene is TRBJ1-2, the V gene TRBV27, with D unclear. Germline CDR1 is MNHEY and CDR2 is SMNVEV (reference sequence). This CDR3 has 14 amino acids. Trimming left V 5 bases short and J 5 bases short, with 15 bases between.

The CDR3 reads CASSELGQESSYEQYF. CDR3 DNA sequence: TGTGCCAGCAGTGAGTTGGGGCAGGAGAGCTCCTACGAGCAGTACTTC. The rearrangement joins TRBV2 to TRBJ2-7, with D possibly matching TRBD1 (5 bases). Germline V gene sequence: CDR1 SNHLY, CDR2 FYNNEI. This CDR3 spans 16 amino acids. The V gene lost 3 bases and the J gene lost 0 bases, with 15 bases spanning the gap.

This rearrangement joins TRBV30 to TRBJ2-6; TRBD1 matches 7 bases. Germline CDR1 and CDR2: GTSNPN and SVGIG (reference sequence). This CDR3 region has 18 residues. V gave up 4 bases and J gave up 2 bases; unmatched junction bases: 14. The CDR3 DNA follows: TGTGCCTGGACACCGGCGGGCAGAGGGGGCGCTGGGGCCAACGTCCTGACTTTC. Translation gives CAWTPAGRGGAGANVLTF.

This chain links TRBV27 with TRBJ2-5; 13 positions match TRBD2. Germline assignment: CDR1 MNHEY and CDR2 SMNVEV (reference sequence). The V segment lost 5 bases and the J segment 13 bases; nucleotides outside the gene matches: 7. The CDR3 consists of 13 residues. CDR3 sequence reads: CASSILAGGQLYF. CDR3 nucleotide sequence: TGTGCCAGCAGTATACTAGCGGGGGGGCAATTGTACTTC.

The chain has TRBV5-6 and TRBJ2-7; no reliable D call. The CDR3 is made up of 14 amino acids. Germline V gives CDR1 SGHDT, CDR2 YYEEEE. Trimming left V 0 bases short and J 2 bases short, with 9 bases between. CDR3 amino acids: CASSLDRATYEQYF. The DNA of the CDR3 is TGTGCCAGCAGCTTGGACAGAGCAACCTACGAGCAGTACTTC.

The gene calls are TRBV6-6 and TRBJ1-4; TRBD1 matches 9 bases. J was trimmed by 5 bases and V by 8 bases; bases with no gene match: 3. The germline gives CDR1 MNHNY, CDR2 SVGAGI (reference sequence). The CDR3 runs 13 residues. CDR3 sequence (DNA): TGTGCCAGCCTTGACAGGGGGAATGAAAAACTGTTTTTT. It is translated as CASLDRGNEKLFF.

The chain carries TRBV6-6 and TRBJ1-5; D unclear. Germline-derived CDR1 and CDR2 are MNHNY and SVGAGI (reference sequence). Trimming took off 5 bases at V and 5 bases at J, with 16 bases between the two ends. The CDR3 extends over 15 amino acids. CDR3 sequence (DNA): TGTGCCAGCAGTATCCGGACGGTAGCGGATCAGCCCCAGCATTTT. This encodes CASSIRTVADQPQHF.

In this sample, this clone turned up once. The CDR3 nucleotides read TGTGCCAGCAGCTCGGGACAGGGGCTGAACACTGAAGCTTTCTTT. Translated, it gives CASSSGQGLNTEAFF. The chain links TRBV7-6 to TRBJ1-1; 10 positions match TRBD1. J gave up 0 bases and V 4 bases, and 2 bases lay outside the gene matches. This CDR3 contains 15 residues. CDR1 is SGHVS and CDR2 is FNYEAQ in the germline V gene.

V usage is TRBV2 and J usage is TRBJ1-4; 7 positions match TRBD1. Per germline, CDR1 SNHLY and CDR2 FYNNEI. V dropped 6 bases and J dropped 3; count of bases not matched to a gene: 7. The CDR3 is 15 residues long. The CDR3 nucleotides read TGTGCCAGCAGGGGCGCAGGGGGGCCTAATGAAAAACTGTTTTTT. Its translation is CASRGAGGPNEKLFF. Combining the CDR3 with reference TRBV2 and TRBJ1-4 gives the whole variable domain EPEVTQTPSHQVTQMGQEVILRCVPISNHLYFYWYRQILGQKVEFLVSFYNNEISEKSEIFDDQFSVERPDGSNFTLKIRSTKLEDSAMYFCASRGAGGPNEKLFFGSGTQLSVL.

The V call is TRBV6-6, the J call TRBJ1-5; TRBD1 agrees at 9 bases. CDR1 MNHNY and CDR2 SVGAGI come from the germline V gene (reference sequence). This CDR3 has 16 residues. J was trimmed by 3 bases and V by 0 bases; bases with no gene match: 3. The CDR3, as DNA: TGTGCCAGCAGTTACTCGGGACAGGGTTCCAATCAGCCCCAGCATTTT. This translates into CASSYSGQGSNQPQHF.

The J gene is TRBJ1-1, the V gene TRBV11-2, with unresolved D. Trimming removed 1 base from V and 3 bases from J, with 6 bases in between. Germline loops: CDR1 SGHAT, CDR2 FQNNGV. The CDR3 is 13 residues long. CDR3: CASSLGGDTEAFF. In DNA, the CDR3 is TGTGCCAGCAGCTTAGGGGGAGACACTGAAGCTTTCTTT.

The rearrangement uses TRBV19 and TRBJ1-3; a weak D match, TRBD1 (5 bases). Germline-derived CDR1 and CDR2 are LNHDA and SQIVND (reference sequence). The CDR3 consists of 17 residues. Trimming shortened V by 2 bases and J by 4 bases, and 18 bases separated the two germline ends. CDR3 protein: CASSIKGLWGRGNTIYF. CDR3 sequence (DNA): TGTGCCAGTAGTATAAAGGGACTCTGGGGGAGAGGAAACACCATATATTTT. The full variable domain, with the rest looked up from reference TRBV19 and TRBJ1-3, is DGGITQSPKYLFRKEGQNVTLSCEQNLNHDAMYWYRQDPGQGLRLIYYSQIVNDFQKGDIAEGYSVSREKKESFPLTVTSAQKNPTAFYLCASSIKGLWGRGNTIYFGEGSWLTVV.

The chain recombines TRBV5-4 with TRBJ2-7; the D gene is possibly TRBD1 (5 bases). The CDR3 loop spans 15 amino acids. Trimming removed 1 base at V and 6 bases at J, with 17 bases between. Looked up from germline, CDR1 is SGHNT and CDR2 is YYREEE (reference sequence). CDR3 loop: CASSLSGAGRSEQYF. Here the CDR3 DNA reads TGTGCCAGCAGCTTGAGTGGGGCAGGGCGGTCCGAGCAGTACTTC. Based on the CDR3 plus reference TRBV5-4 and TRBJ2-7, the full variable domain is ETGVTQSPTHLIKTRGQQVTLRCSSQSGHNTVSWYQQALGQGPQFIFQYYREEENGRGNFPPRFSGLQFPNYSSELNVNALELDDSALYLCASSLSGAGRSEQYFGPGTRLTVT.

The table lists this clone with a count of one. The chain links TRBV6-4 to TRBJ2-2; TRBD2 agrees at 8 bases. The CDR3 is made up of 16 amino acids. The V gene's germline CDR1 is MRHNA and CDR2 SNTAGT. J lost 5 bases, V lost 6 bases, and 11 bases had no gene match. CDR3 DNA: TGTGCCAGCAGGAAGGAGCGGGAGAAGGAAACCGGGGAGCTGTTTTTT. It encodes CASRKEREKETGELFF.

The chain is built from TRBV7-9 and TRBJ2-7; the match to TRBD2 covers 9 bases. The CDR3 has 16 amino acids. Trimming cost V 0 bases and J 2 bases; bases outside gene matches: 5. Germline lookup yields CDR1 SEHNR and CDR2 FQNEAQ (reference sequence). CDR3 nucleotide sequence: TGTGCCAGCAGCTTAGCTGCGGGAGGGAAAGCCTACGAGCAGTACTTC. This sequence encodes CASSLAAGGKAYEQYF.

The CDR3 reads CAWSDGGSSYEQYF. The CDR3 region has the DNA TGTGCCTGGAGTGACGGGGGAAGCTCCTACGAGCAGTACTTC. This sequence joins TRBV30 and TRBJ2-7; a weak D match, TRBD2 (6 bases). CDR1 GTSNPN and CDR2 SVGIG come from the germline V gene (reference sequence). The CDR3 has 14 amino acids. V was trimmed by 1 base and J by 0 bases, leaving 10 bases between them. Full variable domain (rest looked up from reference TRBV30 and TRBJ2-7): SQTIHQWPATLVQPVGSPLSLECTVEGTSNPNLYWYRQAAGRGLQLLFYSVGIGQISSEVPQNLSASRPQDRQFILSSKKLLLSDSGFYLCAWSDGGSSYEQYFGPGTRLTVT.

The rearrangement joins TRBV6-1 to TRBJ2-2; TRBD1 aligns across 11 bases. V shed 7 bases, J shed 6 bases, and the junction held 7 bases outside the gene matches. The germline CDR1 and CDR2 sequences are MNHNS and SASEGT. The CDR3 sequence is 15 residues long. DNA of the CDR3: TGTGCCAGCACTCGGACAGGGGGCAGCTCCGGGGAGCTGTTTTTT. Protein: CASTRTGGSSGELFF.

V is TRBV27 and J is TRBJ2-1; TRBD1 agrees at 8 bases. In germline, CDR1 is MNHEY, CDR2 SMNVEV (reference sequence). Losses at the gene ends were 5 bases for V and 6 bases for J; bases not matched to a gene: 3. The CDR3 totals 13 residues. In nucleotides, the CDR3 is TGTGCCAGCAGTGCCAGGGGGCTCAATGAGCAGTTCTTC. Its protein product is CASSARGLNEQFF.

This chain joins TRBV5-6 and TRBJ2-1; 12 bases line up with TRBD1. The germline gives CDR1 SGHDT, CDR2 YYEEEE. This CDR3 has 15 amino acids. Trimming cost V 4 bases and J 6 bases; bases outside gene matches: 5. The CDR3 DNA is TGTGCCAGCAGCCTCCGGGACAGGGGGCCCAATGAGCAGTTCTTC. Translating gives CASSLRDRGPNEQFF.

The chain uses TRBV2 and TRBJ1-1; D is uncertain. Trimming shortened V by 8 bases and J by 1 base, and 8 bases separated the two germline ends. There are 12 residues in the CDR3. Germline V gives CDR1 SNHLY, CDR2 FYNNEI. CDR3 nucleotide sequence: TGTGCCAGCGAGAATGGGAACACTGAAGCTTTCTTT. Its protein product is CASENGNTEAFF.

The chain couples TRBV7-6 to TRBJ2-2; 7 bases agree with TRBD2. Germline V gene sequence: CDR1 SGHVS, CDR2 FNYEAQ. V shed 1 base and J 5 bases; nucleotides not matched to a gene: 7. The CDR3 has 16 amino acids. The CDR3 nucleotides are TGTGCCAGCAGCTTAGTTGCGGGAGATGATACCGGGGAGCTGTTTTTT. It translates to CASSLVAGDDTGELFF.

The chain joins TRBV6-4 to TRBJ2-3; 14 bases are shared with TRBD2. The V segment lost 2 bases and the J segment 6 bases; nucleotides outside the gene matches: 4. This CDR3 has 16 amino acids. Germline-derived CDR1 and CDR2 are MRHNA and SNTAGT. CDR3 loop: CASSDLTSGRADTQYF. The CDR3 coding sequence is TGTGCCAGCAGTGACCTGACTAGCGGGAGGGCTGATACGCAGTATTTT.